The T cell receptor beta chain under discussion was sequenced for a study of Tregs in tolerant kidney transplant recipients. The study's findings and limits: Activated donor B cell expansion appeared to reveal the most relevant donor-specific TCRbeta repertoire.

Data came from immunoSEQ multiplex PCR; TCRdb stores just in-frame clones and leaves some out. This sample has 15,000 to 20,000 clones, with about two thirds found just once. As concerns this clone: The antigen remains undetermined.

The source of this sequence is a human donor in good health. The specimen sequenced was Tregs from blood cultured with allogeneic cells.

The CDR3 sequence is CASSRQLGETQYF. In DNA form, the CDR3 reads TGTGCCAGCAGTAGACAATTAGGAGAGACCCAGTACTTC. The genes are TRBV6-1 and TRBJ2-5; D remains ambiguous. Germline values: CDR1 MNHNS, CDR2 SASEGT. V shed 5 bases and J shed 4 bases, with 11 bases lying between them. The CDR3 covers 13 residues.